These 22 T cell receptor beta chains originate from one sample sequenced in a study of cytomegalovirus exposure and HLA in healthy donors. PCR used 60 Vbeta primers and 13 Jbeta primers. Sequencing used immunoSEQ multiplex PCR; TCRdb keeps in-frame clones, though not all of them. This sample has roughly 40,000 clones, with 50% found just once. Sequencing was carried out using PBMCs. The receptors stem from a human donor in good health.

The chain links TRBV4-1 to TRBJ2-7; 8 bases align to TRBD1. Unmatched junction bases numbered 13, after V lost 2 bases and J lost 7 bases. The CDR3 is 16 residues long. Germline CDR1 MGHRA, CDR2 YSYEKL. CDR3 DNA: TGCGCCAGCAGCCAACCCGACAGGGGCGGTTCGGAGGAGCAGTACTTC. Residues: CASSQPDRGGSEEQYF.

The rearrangement joins TRBV29-1 to TRBJ2-3; 10 nucleotides align to TRBD2. The CDR3 contains 14 residues. Trimming cost V 4 bases and J 2 bases; bases outside gene matches: 3. CDR1 is SQVTM, CDR2 ANQGSEA, per germline. As DNA, the CDR3 is TGCAGCGTTGGCCTAGCGGGGGACACAGATACGCAGTATTTT. Protein product: CSVGLAGDTDTQYF.

This clone has more than one count but fewer than ten. This rearrangement joins TRBV5-1 to TRBJ2-3, with D perhaps TRBD1 (5 bases). The CDR3 has 15 amino acids. Germline lookup yields CDR1 SGHRS and CDR2 YFSETQ. V was trimmed by 4 bases and J by 4 bases, leaving 16 bases between them. The CDR3 sequence: CASSLTAGSSDTQYF. CDR3 coding DNA: TGCGCCAGCAGCCTGACAGCAGGTTCATCAGATACGCAGTATTTT.

This clone appeared a single time. This sequence joins TRBV5-1 and TRBJ2-1; 8 nucleotides align to TRBD2. J was trimmed by 7 bases and V by 4 bases; bases with no gene match: 10. The CDR3 extends over 15 amino acids. Germline V lookup: CDR1 SGHRS, CDR2 YFSETQ. The CDR3 loop is CASSRTSGKGNEQFF. The CDR3 DNA reads TGCGCCAGCAGCCGAACTAGCGGCAAAGGTAATGAGCAGTTCTTC.

This clone has a handful of counts. The chain has TRBV7-2 and TRBJ1-6; 9 bases are a match to TRBD1. The CDR3 totals 16 residues. J lost 12 bases, V lost 5 bases, and 14 bases had no gene match. CDR1 and CDR2 (germline): SGHTA, FQGNSA. DNA of the CDR3: TGTGCCAGCAGCCCACAGGGGGCGCGTCTGGGAGAACCCCTCCACTTT. Its translation: CASSPQGARLGEPLHF.

The table lists this clone with a count of one. V gene TRBV18 combines with J gene TRBJ2-7, with 12 bases aligning to TRBD2. The V segment lost 6 bases and the J segment 1 base; nucleotides outside the gene matches: 4. The CDR3 extends over 15 amino acids. Germline lookup yields CDR1 KGHSH and CDR2 LQKENI. CDR3 sequence: CASSRGLAGSYEQYF. The DNA of the CDR3 is TGTGCCAGCTCCCGTGGACTAGCGGGATCCTACGAGCAGTACTTC.

CDR3 residues: CASSWPVGTGVREKLFF. CDR3 nucleotide sequence: TGTGCCAGCAGCTGGCCGGTGGGGACAGGGGTCAGGGAAAAACTGTTTTTT. V and J are TRBV7-2 and TRBJ1-4; the match to TRBD1 covers 10 bases. The CDR3 is 17 residues long. CDR1 and CDR2 (germline): SGHTA, FQGNSA. V lost 4 bases and J lost 8; bases outside the gene matches: 13.

This sequence joins TRBV18 and TRBJ1-5; the match to TRBD1 covers 10 bases. V was clipped by 0 bases and J by 5 bases; unmatched bases: 4. CDR1 KGHSH and CDR2 LQKENI come from the germline V gene. The CDR3 is 16 residues long. This chain's CDR3 is CASSPPQTGGYQPQHF. CDR3 DNA sequence: TGTGCCAGCTCACCACCCCAGACAGGGGGCTATCAGCCCCAGCATTTT.

The CDR3 DNA reads as TGTGCCAGTAGTATACTTCCTACGGCTGGGGCCAACGTCCTGACTTTC. The encoded protein is CASSILPTAGANVLTF. The V call is TRBV19, the J call TRBJ2-6, with D hard to call. CDR1 is LNHDA and CDR2 is SQIVND in the germline V gene (reference sequence). CDR3 length: 16 residues. Deletions cut 2 bases from V and 2 bases from J, with 10 bases between.

This clone came up a few times. V usage is TRBV27 and J usage is TRBJ1-3; 7 nucleotides line up with TRBD1. The CDR3 has 16 amino acids. CDR1 and CDR2 (germline): MNHEY, SMNVEV (reference sequence). The V and J ends lost 4 bases and 1 base, in that order; junction bases with no gene match: 7. CDR3 amino acids: CASSSLPGGSGNTIYF. CDR3 DNA: TGTGCCAGCAGTTCCCTCCCAGGGGGTTCTGGAAACACCATATATTTT.

This clone has just a few counts. This rearrangement joins TRBV20-1 to TRBJ2-7; D ambiguous. Trimming took off 6 bases at V and 0 bases at J, with 6 bases between the two ends. This CDR3 spans 11 amino acids. The germline CDR1 and CDR2 sequences are DFQATT and SNEGSKA (reference sequence). The CDR3, as DNA: TGCAGTGCCCCCCACTCCTACGAGCAGTACTTC. Translation gives CSAPHSYEQYF.

The genes are TRBV6-6 and TRBJ1-6; possibly TRBD1 for D (5 bases). The CDR3 covers 13 residues. Germline lookup yields CDR1 MNHNY and CDR2 SVGAGI (reference sequence). Trimming took off 8 bases at V and 7 bases at J, with 12 bases between the two ends. CDR3 coding DNA: TGTGCCAGCGCTGTGACAGACAATTCACCCCTCCACTTT. This sequence encodes CASAVTDNSPLHF.

This chain joins TRBV29-1 and TRBJ2-1; 7 bases map to TRBD2. The V gene's germline CDR1 is SQVTM and CDR2 ANQGSEA. The J segment lost 6 bases and the V segment lost 1 base, leaving 6 bases of the junction unmatched. This CDR3 region has 14 residues. CDR3 nucleotide sequence: TGCAGCGTTGAAGGCGGGAGTGGGGCCAATGAGCAGTTCTTC. This translates into CSVEGGSGANEQFF.

This clone was observed a handful of times. The V call is TRBV6-5, the J call TRBJ2-7; maybe TRBD1 (5 bases). The CDR3 consists of 15 residues. V gave up 6 bases and J gave up 3 bases, with 18 bases separating them. In germline, CDR1 is MNHEY, CDR2 SVGAGI. The CDR3 DNA reads TGTGCCAGCAGCTCACTTCAGGGTCCAGGCTACGAGCAGTACTTC. Protein: CASSSLQGPGYEQYF.

The chain joins TRBV7-5 to TRBJ2-7; the D call of TRBD1 is as the table states it, not checked on the DNA. TRBV7-5 is a pseudogene segment. The CDR3 consists of 17 residues. The CDR3 sequence is CARSYRAHLDPLYEQYF. The CDR3 nucleotides are TGTGCCAGAAGCTACAGGGCTCACCTCGACCCCCTCTACGAGCAGTACTTC.

The chain has TRBV7-2 and TRBJ2-3, with 8 bases fitting TRBD2. This CDR3 comprises 18 residues. Germline CDR1 reads SGHTA; CDR2 reads FQGNSA. The trim removed 3 bases at V and 0 bases at J, leaving 11 bases unmatched. The CDR3 region has the DNA TGTGCCAGCAGCTTCCACGGCGGGGGGAGCCGGAGCACAGATACGCAGTATTTT. Residues: CASSFHGGGSRSTDTQYF.

Notes on this clone: The sample has other DNA sequences that encode this CDR3 too. The CDR3 nucleotides read TGCGCCAGCAGCTTGAGCGGGGGCAATCAGCCCCAGCATTTT. This sequence encodes CASSLSGGNQPQHF. This chain connects TRBV5-1 to TRBJ1-5; D not resolved. Germline V lookup: CDR1 SGHRS, CDR2 YFSETQ. The CDR3 has 14 residues. Trimming left V 1 base short and J 2 bases short, with 7 bases between.

CDR3 in amino acids: CASSFSDRGNEQFF. CDR3 coding DNA: TGTGCCAGCAGTTTCTCGGACAGAGGCAATGAGCAGTTCTTC. The J gene is TRBJ2-1, the V gene TRBV28, with D possibly being TRBD1 (6 bases). V was cut by 3 bases and J by 6 bases, with 12 bases left in between. This CDR3 comprises 14 residues. Germline V lookup: CDR1 MDHEN, CDR2 SYDVKM.

The chain employs TRBV19 and TRBJ2-5; D unresolved. With 6 bases removed from V and 2 bases from J, the gap between germline ends came to 13 bases. There are 14 residues in the CDR3. CDR1 LNHDA and CDR2 SQIVND come from the germline V gene (reference sequence). CDR3: CASRRTVGQETQYF. The CDR3 DNA reads as TGTGCCAGTAGGCGAACAGTTGGGCAAGAGACCCAGTACTTC. The full variable domain, its missing parts supplied by reference TRBV19 and TRBJ2-5, is DGGITQSPKYLFRKEGQNVTLSCEQNLNHDAMYWYRQDPGQGLRLIYYSQIVNDFQKGDIAEGYSVSREKKESFPLTVTSAQKNPTAFYLCASRRTVGQETQYFGPGTRLLVL.

The chain joins TRBV11-2 to TRBJ2-2; weak D call: TRBD2 (6 bases). This CDR3 spans 14 amino acids. From germline, CDR1 is SGHAT and CDR2 FQNNGV. V was pared by 8 bases and J by 5 bases, with 15 bases between. CDR3 loop: CASLGGVTTGELFF. In DNA form, the CDR3 reads TGTGCCAGCTTGGGGGGAGTAACGACCGGGGAGCTGTTTTTT. Combining the CDR3 with reference TRBV11-2 and TRBJ2-2 gives the whole variable domain EAGVAQSPRYKIIEKRQSVAFWCNPISGHATLYWYQQILGQGPKLLIQFQNNGVVDDSQLPKDRFSAERLKGVDSTLKIQPAKLEDSAVYLCASLGGVTTGELFFGEGSRLTVL.

The chain employs TRBV6-5 and TRBJ1-5, with 8 bases identical to TRBD1. The germline CDR1 and CDR2 sequences are MNHEY and SVGAGI. This CDR3 is 15 amino acids long. With 6 bases clipped from V and 6 bases from J, the junction kept 10 bases outside the gene matches. The CDR3 DNA is TGTGCCAGCAGACCACGAGGACAGGGCAGTCAGCCCCAGCATTTT. Translating it yields CASRPRGQGSQPQHF.

The V and J genes are TRBV12-5 and TRBJ2-1; 11 positions agree with TRBD2. The CDR3 extends over 15 amino acids. Germline V CDR1 and CDR2: LGHNT, FRNRAP. Losses at the gene ends were 7 bases for V and 9 bases for J; bases not matched to a gene: 11. The CDR3 loop reads CASAKGLAGGSEQFF. CDR3 sequence (DNA): TGTGCTAGTGCCAAAGGTCTAGCGGGAGGTAGTGAGCAGTTCTTC.